Listed here is a single T cell receptor (beta chain). Germline values: CDR1 SEHNR, CDR2 FQNEAQ (reference sequence). This CDR3 has 17 amino acids. Between the trimmed V and J ends, which lost 5 bases and 5 bases, there was a span of 24 bases. The data were obtained in a study of blood T cell repertoires in COVID-19. Overall study context: Italy, Spain and the United States were the sources of the convalescent and acute COVID-19 samples. Sample material is recorded as cDNA or gDNA derived from T cells, B-cell-depleted T cells, or PBMCs.

The assay was immunoSEQ multiplex PCR, and TCRdb's table has in-frame clones only and misses some. The sample gives 260,000 or so clones, approximately 88% of which show up once; around 1.2% is in the top ten. The participants were between roughly 18 and 100 years old and came from 24 US areas. Cohort placement rested on clinical history that participants reported themselves. The receptor was derived from a woman between 40 and 55 years old with acute COVID-19. The chain carries TRBV7-9 and TRBJ1-2; weak D call: TRBD1 (5 bases). The material sequenced was PBMCs or T cells enriched from blood (not recorded which). The CDR3 is CASSPWVRGGEKYGYTF. In DNA form, the CDR3 reads TGTGCCAGCAGCCCCTGGGTCCGGGGGGGAGAGAAATATGGCTACACCTTC.